This paragraph reports one T cell receptor beta chain. TCRdb keeps only in-frame clones here, not all; method: immunoSEQ multiplex PCR. The sample lists tens of thousands of clones; under 95% were seen once. This entry is derived from a study of T cells after somatic rescue of genetic block. What was sequenced was peripheral blood mononuclear cells (PBMCs). This sequence was found in a man aged 25-45 years.

CDR3 DNA: TGTGCCAGCAGCTCGTGGGAGGACAGGGCAACAATAACTAGCACAGATACGCAGTATTTT. Protein product: CASSSWEDRATITSTDTQYF. The chain recombines TRBV21-1 with TRBJ2-3; no check of the table's D call, TRBD1, against the DNA was made. TRBV21-1 is a recognized pseudogene. The CDR3 length is 20 residues.